Reported below is one T cell receptor beta chain. What it binds is unknown. This sample is part of a study of molecular identifiers for immune sequencing clone quantification. Study conclusions and caveats: Underestimation of highly expanded clone sizes could arise where identical TCR molecules share a barcode.

TCRdb reprocessed the PCR reads with MiXCR, giving one entry per CDR3 protein. The sample holds roughly 100,000 distinct CDR3 sequences; 30% to 45% are singletons and the top ten take 9% to 10%. In germline, CDR1 is SGDLS, CDR2 YYNGEE. The CDR3 is 12 residues long. Deletions cut 4 bases from V and 4 bases from J, with 8 bases between. The sequence came from a human donor in good health. Some libraries in this study had Jurkat cell RNA spiked in. This sequence joins TRBV9 and TRBJ1-2, with unresolved D. The sequenced sample consisted of naive CD8+ T cells from blood, with Jurkat cell RNA spiked in. Stated subset: FACS-sorted CD8+CD4-CCR7+CD45RA+ naive T cells. As DNA, the CDR3 is TGTGCCAGCAGCAACGGAACCTATGGCTACACCTTC. Amino acid sequence: CASSNGTYGYTF.